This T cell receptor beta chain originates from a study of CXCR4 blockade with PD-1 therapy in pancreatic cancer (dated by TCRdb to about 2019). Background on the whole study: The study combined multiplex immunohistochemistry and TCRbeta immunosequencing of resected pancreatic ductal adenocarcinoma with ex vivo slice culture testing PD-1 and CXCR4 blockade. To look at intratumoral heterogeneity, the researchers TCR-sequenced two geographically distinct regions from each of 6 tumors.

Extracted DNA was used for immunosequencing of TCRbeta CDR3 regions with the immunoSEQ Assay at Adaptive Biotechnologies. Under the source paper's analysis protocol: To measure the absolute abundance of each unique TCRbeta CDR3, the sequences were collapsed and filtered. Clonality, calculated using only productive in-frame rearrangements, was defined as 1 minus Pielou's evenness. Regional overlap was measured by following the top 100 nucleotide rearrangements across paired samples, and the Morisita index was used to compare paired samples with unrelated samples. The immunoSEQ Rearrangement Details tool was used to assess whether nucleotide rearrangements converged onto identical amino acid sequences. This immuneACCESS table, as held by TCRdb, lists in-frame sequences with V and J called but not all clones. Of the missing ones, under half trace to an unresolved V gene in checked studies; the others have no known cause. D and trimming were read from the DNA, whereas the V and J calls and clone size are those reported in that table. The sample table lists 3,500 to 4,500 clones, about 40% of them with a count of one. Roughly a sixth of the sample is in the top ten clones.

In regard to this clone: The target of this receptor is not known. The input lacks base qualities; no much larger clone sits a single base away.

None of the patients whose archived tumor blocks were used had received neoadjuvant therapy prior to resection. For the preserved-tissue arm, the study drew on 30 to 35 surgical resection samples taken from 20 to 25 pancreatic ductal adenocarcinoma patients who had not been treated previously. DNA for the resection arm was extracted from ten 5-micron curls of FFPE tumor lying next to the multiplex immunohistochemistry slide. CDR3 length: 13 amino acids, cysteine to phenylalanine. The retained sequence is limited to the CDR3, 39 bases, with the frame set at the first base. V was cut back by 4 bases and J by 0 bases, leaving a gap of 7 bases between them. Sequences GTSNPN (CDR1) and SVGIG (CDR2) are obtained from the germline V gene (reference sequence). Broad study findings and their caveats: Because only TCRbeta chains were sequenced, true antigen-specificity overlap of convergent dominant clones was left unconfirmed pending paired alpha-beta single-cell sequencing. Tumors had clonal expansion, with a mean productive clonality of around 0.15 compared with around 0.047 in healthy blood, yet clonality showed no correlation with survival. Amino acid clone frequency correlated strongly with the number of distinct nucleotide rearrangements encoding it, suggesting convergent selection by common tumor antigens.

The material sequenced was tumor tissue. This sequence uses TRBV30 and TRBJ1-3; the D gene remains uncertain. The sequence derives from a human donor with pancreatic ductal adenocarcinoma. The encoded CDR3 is CAWTHFSGNTIYF. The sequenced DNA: TGTGCCTGGACGCACTTCTCTGGAAACACCATATATTTT.